This T cell receptor (beta chain) derives from a study of T cells in localized non-small cell lung cancer. The sample holds a few counts of this clone. Its matching antigen is unknown. General study results and limits: Owing to sequencing of a solitary tumor region, heterogeneity cannot be discounted. Uninvolved adjacent lung showed peak T cell clonality, exceeding tumor. Paired adjacent lung recovered a median approximately 57 of the top 100 tumor clones. Prolonged overall survival went with higher T cell density in the blood.

V was shortened by 1 base and J by 0 bases, with 9 bases between the two germline ends. Germline CDR1 is MNHNS and CDR2 is SASEGT. The CDR3 runs 15 residues. This table comes from immunoSEQ multiplex PCR, and its TCRdb copy is limited to in-frame clones, with some not included. The repertoire holds tens of thousands of clones, with around 86% as singletons. The source of this sequence is a female donor with stage II lung adenocarcinoma. The specimen was PBMCs, collected before any cancer treatment. The chain joins TRBV6-1 to TRBJ1-1; weak D call: TRBD1 (5 bases). The CDR3 loop reads CASSEGQQMNTEAFF. The CDR3 DNA is TGTGCCAGCAGTGAAGGACAGCAGATGAACACTGAAGCTTTCTTT.